This T cell receptor beta chain was captured by sequencing in a study of OX40 agonist ivuxolimab in advanced cancers. Overall study results and limits: No antigen was identified for the clonally expanded peripheral T cells.

Samples were taken at baseline and on day 1 of cycles 4 and 7. Measured with immunoSEQ multiplex PCR; TCRdb has only the in-frame clones, and not every one. The table lists roughly 70,000 clones, approximately 78% of them singletons. As regards this clone: Its matching antigen is unknown.

The sequencing used CD4+ or CD8+ T cells sorted from blood, collected in a trial of the OX40 agonist ivuxolimab. This sequence was found in an adult with an advanced solid tumor such as melanoma, head and neck, liver or kidney cancer.

CDR3 loop: CASSLRLPGANVLTF. The CDR3 DNA follows: TGCGCCAGCAGCTTGCGTCTTCCGGGGGCCAACGTCCTGACTTTC. V usage is TRBV5-1 and J usage is TRBJ2-6; D is unclear. V gave up 1 base and J gave up 4 bases, with 9 bases separating them. The germline V gene encodes CDR1 SGHRS and CDR2 YFSETQ. The CDR3 spans 15 residues.